Listed below are T cell receptor beta chains from one sample, sequenced in a study of blood T cells in healthy people across ages. Using its own MiXCR run on the 5' RACE reads, TCRdb lists one record per CDR3 protein. The data hold around 800,000 distinct CDR3 sequences, with around 25% observed a single time. This sample was shared with a second study, whose subject was T cells of mothers and their children.

The sample was blood. The receptors derive from a boy aged 5-17 years in good health. Each CDR3 is given with its conserved first and last residue.

v_call | cdr3_aa
TRBV28 | CASSLKGIYNEQFF
TRBV5-1 | CASSLEKRNTVASF
TRBV6-5 | CASSYGDRGETQYF
TRBV10-1 | CASSEGQGVQETQYF
TRBV6-6 | CASSSPSGYTQYF
TRBV7-9 | CASSSNQGHYEQYF
TRBV7-2 | CASSLWWERADTQYF
TRBV20-1 | CSARVPPLHIQYF
TRBV28 | CASRRLGNSYEQYF
TRBV9 | CASSPSEFEAEQFF
TRBV11-1 | CASSWGTGGAKPLHF
TRBV7-6 | CASRPLMGGLWETQYF
TRBV7-2 | CASSLVVASGGHEQFF
TRBV12-3/TRBV12-4 | CASALLTGELFF
TRBV7-7 | CASKVGKNIQYF
TRBV12-3/TRBV12-4 | CASRTTDSYEQYF
TRBV12-3/TRBV12-4 | CANSRGGRELFF
TRBV28 | CASASGGAPTDTQYF
TRBV28 | CASTTRRMTSPGANVLTF
TRBV28 | CASRDRKGRGSTDTQYF
TRBV20-1 | CSARDRVGKSTDTQYF
TRBV24-1 | CATSEERGGYNEQFF
TRBV18 | CASSPLPTENTEAFF
TRBV6-5 | CASRPGTLSNQPQHF
TRBV2 | CASSPDRARGTDTQYF
TRBV29-1 | CSGAGGETDTQYF
TRBV20-1 | CSAFDGSYNEQFF
TRBV6-5 | CASSYSPGRGSPLHF
TRBV18 | CASSPSTGEGEKLFF
TRBV29-1 | CSVDRHLTGNYGYTF
TRBV5-1 | CASSSGPNSPLHF
TRBV5-1 | CASSASSGANVLTF
TRBV29-1 | CSGVGERDTQYF
TRBV2 | CASSETGGETQYF
TRBV2 | CASRGGIHEQYF
TRBV7-9 | CASSLGVPEETQYF
TRBV20-1 | CSASPGVAGTGELFF
TRBV20-1 | CSAPKTGTRTREQYF
TRBV29-1 | CSVEWGTSAHNEQFF
TRBV18 | CASSPEPKEQYF
TRBV4-2 | CASSQDGSGGTQETQYF
TRBV6-5 | CASSVLAGVQETQYF
TRBV20-1 | CSARDHGATYNSPLHF
TRBV4-2 | CASSLQGQGTEQYF
TRBV7-9 | CASSSLSAAQETQCF
TRBV6-5 | CASSTGGIAKNIQYF
TRBV18 | CASSTEAYEQYF
TRBV3-1 | CASSQGGVGAGEQFF
TRBV12-3/TRBV12-4 | CASRLELGNTGELFF
TRBV28 | CASRRRGNEKLFF
TRBV20-1 | CSFPADNTEAFF
TRBV5-1 | CASWEGLNTGELFF
TRBV7-9 | CASSLGLLDRETQYF
TRBV6-6 | CASSGGAETGELFF
TRBV7-2 | CASIRDILSYNEQFF
TRBV28 | CASSSRGGDQPQHF
TRBV7-3 | CASSATGTALGGANVLTF
TRBV5-1 | CASSLESSGGYNEQFF